This entry is about one T cell receptor (beta chain). This CDR3 has 16 residues. Germline CDR1 and CDR2: KGHDR and SFDVKD. With 7 bases removed from V and 5 bases from J, the gap between germline ends came to 22 bases. Repertoires were generated with immunoSEQ multiplex PCR, while TCRdb's copy carries only in-frame clones and drops some. The data hold some 250,000 clones, with about 86% observed a single time. This entry is derived from a study of blood T cell repertoires in COVID-19. The TCR sequence derives from a man aged 25-40 years with active or convalescent COVID-19. The V and J genes are TRBV24-1 and TRBJ2-5; D is perhaps TRBD2 (5 bases). Sequenced: peripheral blood. The CDR3, as DNA: TGTGCCACCAGCCTCAGAGGGCTGGGATTCAGTGAGACCCAGTACTTC. It is translated as CATSLRGLGFSETQYF.